This T cell receptor beta chain was identified during a study of blood T cell repertoires in COVID-19. As for the study in general: COVID-19 samples from acute and convalescent phases originated in the United States, Italy and Spain. Nucleic acid was either cDNA or gDNA, and it came from T cells, B-cell-depleted T cells, or PBMCs.

The assay was immunoSEQ multiplex PCR, and TCRdb's table has in-frame clones only and misses some. Here the sample spans some 130,000 clones, roughly 83% being singletons. The V gene's germline CDR1 is SQVTM and CDR2 ANQGSEA. Trimming left V 5 bases short and J 9 bases short, with 10 bases between. The CDR3 sequence is 10 residues long. The sequenced sample consisted of peripheral blood. This clonotype was obtained from a woman aged 25-40 years who had recovered from COVID-19. The gene calls are TRBV29-1 and TRBJ1-1; the D is unclear. CDR3 DNA sequence: TGCAGCGTTCAGCGCAGTAAAGCTTTCTTT. Translating it yields CSVQRSKAFF.